This T cell receptor (beta chain) appears in the sequencing data of a study of PD-1 blockade in mismatch repair-deficient tumors. Across the whole study: All were previously treated, progressing patients with about 12 mismatch repair-deficient cancer types. Study-level findings and limits: Tumor-resident clones, often undetectable pretreatment in blood, expanded then contracted after pembrolizumab.

CDR3 length equals 15 residues. Germline V lookup: CDR1 SGHDN, CDR2 FVKESK. V was shortened by 0 bases and J by 2 bases, with 10 bases between the two germline ends. TCR sequencing covered a few patients who responded to pembrolizumab. This clone was counted once. Its antigen is not known. Sequencing was performed with immunoSEQ multiplex PCR; in TCRdb, only in-frame clones are kept and a portion is missing. Of about 68,000 clones in the sample, 70% to 85% were seen once. This sequence joins TRBV14 and TRBJ1-2; tentatively, D is TRBD1 (6 bases). Sequencing was performed on peripheral blood, taken 2 weeks after starting pembrolizumab. This TCR was recovered from an adult with mismatch repair-deficient cancer. The CDR3 coding sequence is TGTGCCAGCAGCCAAGATGTCAGGGGAAACTATGGCTACACCTTC. Protein sequence: CASSQDVRGNYGYTF.